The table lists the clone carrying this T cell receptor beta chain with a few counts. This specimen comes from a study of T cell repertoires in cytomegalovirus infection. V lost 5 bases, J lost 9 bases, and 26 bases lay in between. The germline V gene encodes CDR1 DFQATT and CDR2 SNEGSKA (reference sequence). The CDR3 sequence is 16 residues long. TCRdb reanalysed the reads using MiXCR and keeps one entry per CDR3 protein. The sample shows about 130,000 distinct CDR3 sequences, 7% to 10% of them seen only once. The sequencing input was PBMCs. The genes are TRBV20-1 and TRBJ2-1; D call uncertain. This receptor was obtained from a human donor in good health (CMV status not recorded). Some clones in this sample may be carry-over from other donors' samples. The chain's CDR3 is CSAEPAGWVTMGEQFF. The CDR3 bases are TGCAGTGCTGAGCCCGCAGGATGGGTAACAATGGGTGAGCAGTTCTTC.